The 2 T cell receptor beta chains given below trace back to one sample, sequenced in a study of blood T cell repertoires in COVID-19. TCRdb's copy holds only in-frame clones and misses some; the assay was immunoSEQ multiplex PCR. The top ten clones hold about 13% of a sample with 150,000 to 200,000 clones, over 75% of them seen once. The material sequenced was peripheral blood. Receptors were obtained from a man in his forties or fifties who had recovered from COVID-19.

The chain joins TRBV2 to TRBJ1-2, with D possibly being TRBD1 (6 bases). The germline V gene has CDR1 SNHLY and CDR2 FYNNEI. The CDR3 extends over 12 amino acids. Trimming removed 6 bases from V and 7 bases from J, with 12 bases in between. The chain's CDR3 is CASRPGAGGYTF. In nucleotides, the CDR3 is TGTGCCAGCAGGCCAGGGGCGGGTGGCTACACCTTC.

The J gene is TRBJ1-1, the V gene TRBV5-1, with D possibly TRBD1 on 6 matching bases. Germline V gene lookup returns CDR1 SGHRS and CDR2 YFSETQ. The CDR3 extends over 12 amino acids. Trimming left V 4 bases short and J 11 bases short, with 15 bases between. In DNA form, the CDR3 reads TGCGCCAGCAGCATAAAGGGGGAATTCGCTTTCTTT. Amino acid sequence: CASSIKGEFAFF.